The entry below describes one T cell receptor beta chain. The record originates from a study of T cells in Graves' hyperthyroidism and ophthalmopathy. Study overall: At the time of initial diagnosis and before any treatment, peripheral blood was collected.

Fresh peripheral blood, 10 ml, was the source of the PBMCs. Germline CDR1 KGHSH, CDR2 LQKENI. This CDR3 is built from 15 residues. V shed 4 bases, J shed 5 bases, and the junction held 6 bases outside the gene matches. Amplification targeted TCR beta CDR3 regions from RNA transcripts. A first-round RT-PCR of the TCR CDR3 used the HTBI primer set. TCRdb itself ran the multiplex PCR reads through MiXCR, one entry per CDR3 protein. The sample consists of 300,000 to 350,000 distinct CDR3 sequences, 18% of them appearing once. The specimen was blood. The chain couples TRBV18 to TRBJ2-1; TRBD2 aligns across 9 bases. This receptor was obtained from a woman aged 45-60 years with Graves' hyperthyroidism. DNA for the CDR3: TGTGCCAGCTCACTCCTAGCGGGAATTGACAATGAGCAGTTCTTC. Translation: CASSLLAGIDNEQFF.